This T cell receptor beta chain was sequenced in a study of T cell responses to AZD1222 COVID-19 vaccine (dated by TCRdb to about 2021). Looking at the study overall: AZD1222 recipients with second doses at about 4 weeks or about 12 weeks were pooled, because spike-specific TCR depth and breadth did not differ between schedules. Trial participants were enrolled into age subgroups of 18-55, 56-69 and 70-plus years, which contained roughly 150, 30 and 60 TCR-sequenced participants, respectively. A total of 230 to 250 trial participants underwent TCR sequencing, of whom around 210 had received two doses of AZD1222 and some 25 had received two doses of the MenACWY control vaccine.

The time point label, as the study defines it: baseline before first vaccination. Vaccinee samples came from UK trials COV001 and COV002, including a single-blind randomized controlled phase 2/3 trial of AZD1222 (ChAdOx1 nCoV-19) in healthy adults. Trial participant PBMC samples were collected at day 0 and day 28 after the second dose for TCRbeta chain sequencing. Study-wide findings and limitations: Nearly half of unique spike-specific TCRs reportedly recognized epitopes outside regions mutated in the B.1.351 and B.1.1.7 variants. A significant rise in spike-specific TCR breadth and depth was observed after two AZD1222 doses relative to day 0 and relative to MenACWY recipients. In the small 56-69-year group, the increase in depth fell short of significance, most likely because of low power. No day 14 peak-response samples were available, so repertoires were characterized only after the peak T cell response. Vaccine-associated CD4 TCRs spanned the whole spike protein, with dominant responses in regions 160-218 and 743-854. Conclusions about previously exposed vaccinees are limited, since just five or six AZD1222 recipients were seropositive for SARS-CoV-2 at baseline. Participants were mostly white British, with more females than males. The authors suggested clonal diversity may have been underestimated.

The CDR3 regions of human TCRbeta chains were subjected to immunosequencing. As for the authors' bioinformatics: Repertoire TCRs were checked for matches against a reference library of SARS-CoV-2-specific TCRs that had been generated using the MIRA antigen-specificity platform. Breadth was defined as the fraction of unique TCRs that were SARS-CoV-2-associated. Depth was defined as the fraction of total T cells that were SARS-CoV-2-associated. Using the MIRA data, each spike-specific TCR was mapped to the spike region that the TCR reacts to and placed in a CD4 or CD8 class. Log10-transformed breadth and depth values were compared by one-way ANOVA with Sidak's multiple comparisons tests. TCRdb retrieved this table from immuneACCESS and kept in-frame rearrangements only. Not all clones are present; in checked studies, unresolved V genes account for under half, and no reason is known for the remainder. V and J calls and clone size follow that table, whereas D and trimming were derived from the DNA. For this sample the table gives 120,000 or so clones, of which around 87% were detected only once. Of the sample, roughly 10% falls within the top ten clones.

Unmatched junction bases come to 12, with V trimmed by 6 bases and J by 2 bases. CDR3 length: 18 amino acids, cysteine to phenylalanine. The DNA shown is the 54-base CDR3, in frame from base 1. From a lookup of the germline V gene, CDR1 and CDR2 are SNHLY and FYNNEI. Notes on this clone: No antigen is known for it. No base quality values were provided; no much bigger clone lies one nucleotide off.

Material: peripheral blood, obtained on day 0 of AZD1222 vaccination. This receptor chain uses TRBV2 and TRBJ2-5, and 13 junctional nucleotides match TRBD2. This TCR came from an adult in good health. Here is the DNA: TGTGCCAGCAGATTTCTAGGGACTAGCGGGGTTCTACAAGAGACCCAGTACTTC. Protein translation: CASRFLGTSGVLQETQYF.